This T cell receptor beta chain was obtained from a study of response to subunit inactivated influenza vaccine (dated by TCRdb to between 2018 and 2020). With regard to the full study: Deep quantitative T cell receptor repertoire profiling was used in the study to track responses to a trivalent subunit inactivated influenza vaccine.

V loses 3 bases, J loses 5 bases, and the germline ends lie 8 bases apart. The CDR3 sequence holds 12 residues, the cysteine and phenylalanine included. Of the read, only the CDR3 DNA is kept; its 36 bases are in frame from base 1. CDR1 and CDR2 are drawn from the germline V gene (reference sequence): DFQATT, SNEGSKA. The research as a whole found: The authors proposed that each seasonal influenza vaccination may bring in only a limited number of new T cells.

Notes on this clonotype: Its antigen has not been determined. No clone much larger than this one lies a single base away; base qualities are absent.

The library was prepared using RT-PCR. The reads were generated on an Illumina HiSeq 2500. The public reads were reprocessed in TCRdb via fastp at Q25 and MiXCR, keeping in-frame beta chains. One record per CDR3 amino acid sequence lists the most common genes and DNA. This sample has some 190,000 distinct CDR3 sequences in its table, and roughly 14% of those were observed once. The ten largest clonotypes hold roughly 24% of the sample. The sample in question was CD8+ T cells sorted from PBMCs, obtained more than 4 days after vaccination. The V and J segments used are TRBV20-1 and TRBJ2-1; the D gene assignment is ambiguous. The TCR originated in a man aged 45 to 65 who received an inactivated influenza vaccine. Donor details come from another sample of the same person, matched by shared clones. The CDR3: CSASPTHNEQFF. The DNA reads TGCAGTGCTAGCCCCACTCACAATGAGCAGTTCTTC.